This passage covers 5 T cell receptor beta chains from one sample sequenced in a study of breast tumors, draining lymph nodes, adjacent tissues. Axillary draining lymph nodes of breast cancer patients supplied the node samples. In TCRdb, the multiplex PCR reads were re-called with MiXCR into one record per CDR3 protein. Of 100,000 or so distinct CDR3 sequences listed, less than 25% are singletons. Input material: axillary lymph node tissue. Receptors were obtained from a female donor with breast cancer. Some clones in this sample may be carry-over from other donors' samples.

This clonotype was observed at least ten times. This sequence joins TRBV11-2 and TRBJ2-7; D might be TRBD2 (5 bases). The CDR3 has 16 residues. V dropped 1 base and J dropped 10 bases, with 23 bases sitting between them. The V gene's germline CDR1 is SGHAT and CDR2 FQNNGV. The CDR3 region has the DNA TGTGCCAGCAGCTTAGCGGGTCGGGGAGTCCCTTCGGGCCAGTACTTC. It translates to CASSLAGRGVPSGQYF.

This clonotype was observed many times. The chain employs TRBV6-1 and TRBJ2-2; D is uncertain. The CDR3 covers 11 residues. Looked up from germline, CDR1 is MNHNS and CDR2 is SASEGT. V lost 10 bases to trimming and J lost 4 bases, with 7 bases between them. CDR3 protein: CANGGTGELFF. CDR3 DNA sequence: TGTGCCAACGGCGGCACCGGGGAGCTGTTTTTT.

As for this clonotype: The junction shows a germline mismatch at one end, possibly a read error. This sequence joins TRBV12-3 or TRBV12-4 and TRBJ2-3, with unresolved D. The CDR3 extends over 11 amino acids. CDR3 nucleotide sequence: TGTGCCGGCAGCCGCGGAGATACGCAGTATTTT. It encodes CAGSRGDTQYF.

The chain combines TRBV5-8 with TRBJ2-2; D gene unclear. The CDR3 spans 14 residues. The V and J ends lost 3 bases and 4 bases respectively, with 10 bases between them. Germline V gives CDR1 SGHTS, CDR2 YDEGEE. The CDR3: CASSYGSGTGELFF. In nucleotides, the CDR3 is TGTGCCAGCAGCTACGGATCGGGCACCGGGGAGCTGTTTTTT. The whole variable domain, remainder taken from reference TRBV5-8 and TRBJ2-2, is EAGVTQSPTHLIKTRGQQATLRCSPISGHTSVYWYQQALGLGLQFLLWYDEGEERNRGNFPPRFSGRQFPNYSSELNVNALELEDSALYLCASSYGSGTGELFFGEGSRLTVL.

Many counts were recorded for this clonotype. V gene TRBV5-1 combines with J gene TRBJ2-7; no definite D call. The germline V and J ends were trimmed by 4 bases and 1 base, with 18 bases remaining between them. The CDR3 consists of 16 residues. Germline V gene data show CDR1 as SGHRS and CDR2 as YFSETQ. CDR3 nucleotide sequence: TGCGCCAGCAGCGAAAGACGGTCCGCCTCTTCCTACGAGCAGTACTTC. Its translation is CASSERRSASSYEQYF.